This paragraph reports one T cell receptor (beta chain). Antigen specificity is unknown. These data belong to a study of early T cells in non-severe SARS-CoV-2 infection. Study at large: The input, bulk RNA from unsorted whole blood, was sequenced, and chains were unpaired.

Study results and caveats: Anti-spike CD8 responses were favored in VDJdb matching, and private and CD4 specificities were missed.

Germline V gives CDR1 SGHNT, CDR2 YYREEE (reference sequence). Trimming removed 2 bases at V and 6 bases at J, with 11 bases between. The CDR3 extends over 14 amino acids. The TCR library protocol was used to attach unique molecular identifiers. These identifiers were attached to individual cDNA molecules. MiXCR, run by TCRdb on the 5' RACE reads, gives a single entry per CDR3 protein. This sample has around 86,000 distinct CDR3 sequences; about 15% occur once, and the top ten carry 0.58%. The source of this sequence is an adult who was a healthcare worker with PCR-confirmed SARS-CoV-2 infection or an uninfected control (not recorded which). The chain links TRBV5-4 to TRBJ1-4; a possible D gene is TRBD1 (5 bases). Sequenced input: whole blood. In nucleotides, the CDR3 is TGTGCCAGCAGCTTTATTGGGGCTGATGAAAAACTGTTTTTT. This sequence encodes CASSFIGADEKLFF. The full variable domain, with the rest looked up from reference TRBV5-4 and TRBJ1-4, is ETGVTQSPTHLIKTRGQQVTLRCSSQSGHNTVSWYQQALGQGPQFIFQYYREEENGRGNFPPRFSGLQFPNYSSELNVNALELDDSALYLCASSFIGADEKLFFGSGTQLSVL.